These 25 T cell receptor beta chains came from one sample sequenced in a study of monozygotic twins with inflammatory bowel disease. TCRdb re-called the 5' RACE reads, yielding one record per CDR3 amino acid sequence without DNA. The sample shows 200,000 to 250,000 distinct CDR3 sequences, and around 1.5% sits with its ten largest clones. The sequenced sample consisted of blood. Receptors were obtained from a human donor with ulcerative colitis or Crohn's disease, or a healthy co-twin of an affected twin (not recorded which).

The CDR3 sequence is CSVGLTGGTEAFF. The genes are TRBV29-1 and TRBJ1-1; the TCRdb call, TRBD1, lacks DNA for checking. Germline V gene lookup returns CDR1 SQVTM and CDR2 ANQGSEA. The CDR3 covers 13 residues.

This chain connects TRBV20-1 to TRBJ1-5; lacking DNA, the TRBD1 call made by TCRdb goes unchecked. There are 14 residues in the CDR3. Germline CDR1 and CDR2: DFQATT and SNEGSKA (reference sequence). CDR3 amino acids: CSARVGQRNQPQHF.

The chain links TRBV20-1 to TRBJ2-7. This CDR3 is 11 amino acids long. Looked up from germline, CDR1 is DFQATT and CDR2 is SNEGSKA (reference sequence). The CDR3 loop reads CSAREEYEQYF.

The chain couples TRBV5-5 to TRBJ2-7; without DNA, the TCRdb call of TRBD1 cannot be checked. This CDR3 has 16 amino acids. Germline loops: CDR1 SGHKS, CDR2 YYEKEE (reference sequence). The CDR3 region is CASSHVQGQGTYEQYF.

This chain links TRBV2 with TRBJ2-7. The CDR3 runs 12 residues. CDR1 SNHLY and CDR2 FYNNEI come from the germline V gene. The CDR3 region is CASSQSRGEQYF.

V is TRBV9 and J is TRBJ2-7; TCRdb returns TRBD1, unconfirmable since there is no DNA. CDR3 size: 14 residues. CDR1 SGDLS and CDR2 YYNGEE come from the germline V gene. Here the CDR3 reads CASGRDRVPYEQYF.

The chain has TRBV20-1 and TRBJ1-2. CDR1 is DFQATT and CDR2 is SNEGSKA in the germline V gene (reference sequence). The length of the CDR3 is 11 residues. This CDR3 is CSADLTRGYTF.

The chain links TRBV5-4 to TRBJ1-1. Germline CDR1 SGHNT, CDR2 YYREEE (reference sequence). The CDR3 contains 14 residues. Here the CDR3 reads CASSPRSLGTEAFF.

The chain joins TRBV5-4 to TRBJ1-1. Germline V CDR1 and CDR2: SGHNT, YYREEE (reference sequence). The CDR3 contains 16 residues. CDR3 residues: CASSLAWGRTNTEAFF.

This chain connects TRBV20-1 to TRBJ1-5. The germline V gene has CDR1 DFQATT and CDR2 SNEGSKA (reference sequence). The CDR3 is 12 residues long. CDR3 protein: CSLRRGNQPQHF.

The chain joins TRBV5-1 to TRBJ1-2; no DNA is available, so the TRBD1 call from TCRdb remains unchecked. Germline V gene lookup returns CDR1 SGHRS and CDR2 YFSETQ. The CDR3 extends over 15 amino acids. This chain's CDR3 is CASSLAGPINYGYTF. Based on the CDR3 plus reference TRBV5-1 and TRBJ1-2, the full variable domain is KAGVTQTPRYLIKTRGQQVTLSCSPISGHRSVSWYQQTPGQGLQFLFEYFSETQRNKGNFPGRFSGRQFSNSRSEMNVSTLELGDSALYLCASSLAGPINYGYTFGSGTRLTVV.

This rearrangement joins TRBV7-2 to TRBJ1-5; TCRdb indicates TRBD1, and absent DNA this call remains unverified. The CDR3 covers 15 residues. Germline assignment: CDR1 SGHTA and CDR2 FQGNSA. CDR3 region: CASSFGGSSNQPQHF. The whole variable domain, filled in from reference TRBV7-2 and TRBJ1-5, reads GAGVSQSPSNKVTEKGKDVELRCDPISGHTALYWYRQSLGQGLEFLIYFQGNSAPDKSGLPSDRFSAERTGGSVSTLTIQRTQQEDSAVYLCASSFGGSSNQPQHFGDGTRLSIL.

This chain links TRBV5-1 with TRBJ2-3; TCRdb gives TRBD1 as the D gene, but with no DNA this cannot be confirmed. The germline V gene has CDR1 SGHRS and CDR2 YFSETQ. The CDR3 contains 16 residues. This CDR3 reads CASSIGTATSTDTQYF.

This rearrangement joins TRBV7-9 to TRBJ1-6; the TCRdb D gene call, TRBD1, has no DNA to confirm it. The CDR3 length is 13 residues. Looked up from germline, CDR1 is SEHNR and CDR2 is FQNEAQ (reference sequence). The CDR3 here is CASSFGGSPPLHF.

The chain carries TRBV2 and TRBJ1-2. The CDR3 has 12 residues. Germline CDR1 is SNHLY and CDR2 is FYNNEI. CDR3 amino acids: CASSEVEGGYTF.

The V and J genes are TRBV19 and TRBJ1-4. This CDR3 has 12 residues. In germline, CDR1 is LNHDA, CDR2 SQIVND (reference sequence). The CDR3 spells CASMRKNEKLFF.

The gene calls are TRBV11-2 and TRBJ2-5; TCRdb designates TRBD1, a call that cannot be tested without DNA. Germline-derived CDR1 and CDR2 are SGHAT and FQNNGV. The CDR3 loop spans 12 amino acids. CDR3: CASSGGRKTQYF.

CDR3 amino acids: CASSLAGFGETQYF. V and J are TRBV7-2 and TRBJ2-5. CDR1 SGHTA and CDR2 FQGNSA come from the germline V gene. The CDR3 is 14 amino acids.

The CDR3 here is CASSSTGGSDTQYF. The rearrangement uses TRBV7-9 and TRBJ2-3; no DNA is available, so the TRBD1 call from TCRdb remains unchecked. Per germline, CDR1 SEHNR and CDR2 FQNEAQ (reference sequence). The CDR3 is made up of 14 amino acids.

This chain links TRBV18 with TRBJ2-1; TCRdb calls TRBD1, which cannot be checked without DNA. Germline lookup yields CDR1 KGHSH and CDR2 LQKENI. This CDR3 comprises 14 residues. The CDR3 region is CASSPGTGANEQFF.

The chain joins TRBV7-3 to TRBJ2-3; TCRdb names TRBD2, which stays unverified in the absence of DNA. CDR1 and CDR2 from the germline V gene are SGHTA and FQGTGA. The CDR3 runs to 16 residues. The chain's CDR3 is CASSSVAGGLRDTQYF.

The V call is TRBV6-6, the J call TRBJ2-3; TCRdb lists TRBD1, though no DNA is available to test this call. The CDR3 is 14 amino acids. Germline V gives CDR1 MNHNY, CDR2 SVGAGI (reference sequence). This CDR3 reads CASSPRTGADTQYF.

The CDR3 sequence is CASSFLGTGELFF. The genes are TRBV12-3 or TRBV12-4 and TRBJ2-2. CDR3 size: 13 residues.

V and J are TRBV10-3 and TRBJ1-1; TCRdb lists TRBD1, though no DNA is available to test this call. Germline assignment: CDR1 ENHRY and CDR2 SYGVKD. The CDR3 loop spans 13 amino acids. CDR3: CAITLGASTEAFF.

This sequence joins TRBV2 and TRBJ2-7. The germline CDR1 and CDR2 sequences are SNHLY and FYNNEI. The CDR3 runs 12 residues. The CDR3 reads CASSESSYEQYF.